These 10 T cell receptor beta chains originate from one sample sequenced in a study of blood T cell repertoires in COVID-19. This table comes from immunoSEQ multiplex PCR, and its TCRdb copy is limited to in-frame clones, with some not included. The top ten clones hold just over 0.55% of a sample with 150,000 to 180,000 clones, 75% to 85% of them seen once. Material: peripheral blood. Source of these receptors: a man aged 55 to 70 with acute or convalescent COVID-19.

The V call is TRBV5-5, the J call TRBJ2-7; TRBD2 matches 11 bases. Germline V gene sequence: CDR1 SGHKS, CDR2 YYEKEE (reference sequence). V lost 1 base and J lost 0; bases outside the gene matches: 6. This CDR3 has 17 amino acids. The CDR3 here is CASSLSGGTSGSYEQYF. The CDR3 DNA is TGTGCCAGCAGCTTGTCAGGGGGGACTAGCGGCTCCTACGAGCAGTACTTC.

The CDR3 here is CASSQSRGEVYEQYF. CDR3 coding DNA: TGTGCCAGCAGCCAGTCGCGGGGGGAGGTTTACGAGCAGTACTTC. The J gene is TRBJ2-7, the V gene TRBV7-2, with 8 bases that match TRBD2. CDR3 size: 15 residues. The germline CDR1 and CDR2 sequences are SGHTA and FQGNSA. The ends lost 5 bases at V and 4 bases at J; junction bases unmatched: 10.

The rearrangement joins TRBV18 to TRBJ2-4; TRBD2 matches at 16 bases. Germline lookup yields CDR1 KGHSH and CDR2 LQKENI. J lost 1 base, V lost 4 bases, and 7 bases had no gene match. The CDR3 runs to 19 residues. Here the CDR3 reads CASSRPGLAGGRAKNIQYF. The CDR3 bases are TGTGCCAGCTCACGACCGGGACTAGCGGGGGGGAGGGCCAAAAACATTCAGTACTTC.

The rearrangement uses TRBV11-2 and TRBJ1-4; weak D call: TRBD1 (6 bases). Trimming shortened V by 1 base and J by 7 bases, and 13 bases separated the two germline ends. Germline V gene sequence: CDR1 SGHAT, CDR2 FQNNGV. CDR3 length equals 15 residues. The CDR3, as DNA: TGTGCCAGCAGCTTAGGGCAGGGGCACTTTGAAAAACTGTTTTTT. Its protein is CASSLGQGHFEKLFF.

This sequence joins TRBV19 and TRBJ2-1; the D is unclear. CDR3 length equals 15 residues. Germline CDR1 is LNHDA and CDR2 is SQIVND (reference sequence). Between the trimmed V and J ends, which lost 3 bases and 3 bases, there was a span of 12 bases. The CDR3 region has the DNA TGTGCCAGTAGTATTCCCGGGTCCGGCTACAATGAGCAGTTCTTC. It is translated as CASSIPGSGYNEQFF.

J is TRBJ2-7 and V is TRBV4-3, with a tentative D call TRBD1 (5 bases). The length of the CDR3 is 15 residues. Trimming took off 1 base at V and 3 bases at J, with 13 bases between the two ends. Per germline, CDR1 LGHNA and CDR2 YSLEER. The CDR3 sequence: CASSQVAGSLYEQYF. The CDR3 bases are TGCGCCAGCAGCCAAGTGGCAGGGTCCCTCTACGAGCAGTACTTC.

The V gene is TRBV11-2, the J gene TRBJ2-1, with a weak D call TRBD2 (7 bases). Germline V lookup: CDR1 SGHAT, CDR2 FQNNGV. Trimming left V 7 bases short and J 7 bases short, with 23 bases between. The CDR3 sequence is 16 residues long. As DNA, the CDR3 is TGTGCCAGCACCCTTTTTCGGGGGGCCCATAGGAATGAGCAGTTCTTC. Residues: CASTLFRGAHRNEQFF.

This chain uses TRBV29-1 with TRBJ2-4; TRBD2 matches at 11 bases. Germline V gives CDR1 SQVTM, CDR2 ANQGSEA. The V gene end was trimmed by 4 bases and the J gene end by 1 base; junction bases not matched to a gene: 6. The CDR3 length is 16 residues. Here the CDR3 reads CSVGLLAGDAKNIQYF. In nucleotides, the CDR3 is TGCAGCGTTGGGCTACTAGCGGGAGACGCCAAAAACATTCAGTACTTC.

The chain links TRBV3-1 (or the pseudogene TRBV3-2) to TRBJ2-3; 7 nucleotides agree with TRBD2. Looked up from germline, CDR1 is LGHDT and CDR2 is YNNKEL (reference sequence). This CDR3 is built from 16 residues. V was clipped by 3 bases and J by 3 bases; unmatched bases: 9. In nucleotides, the CDR3 is TGTGCCAGCAGCCATTTTCTGGGGGGGTCAACAGATACGCAGTATTTT. Translation gives CASSHFLGGSTDTQYF.

The chain recombines TRBV19 with TRBJ2-7; 9 bases agree with TRBD1. The CDR3 contains 14 residues. V lost 1 base and J lost 9; bases outside the gene matches: 7. CDR1 LNHDA and CDR2 SQIVND come from the germline V gene (reference sequence). The CDR3 is CASSIAGETGGQYF. CDR3 DNA: TGTGCCAGTAGTATAGCTGGGGAGACAGGGGGGCAGTACTTC.